This T cell receptor (beta chain) was captured by sequencing in a study of cytomegalovirus exposure and HLA in healthy donors. Whole-study findings and limits: The study listed under 200 cytomegalovirus-associated TCR beta chains. Reported results showed that the classifier diagnosed cytomegalovirus status with high specificity and sensitivity.

The primer mix had 60 Vbeta and 13 Jbeta primers. The repertoire was sequenced with immunoSEQ multiplex PCR; TCRdb's copy has only in-frame clones and lacks some. Here the sample spans 190,000 or so clones, 75% to 85% being singletons. As concerns this clone: What it binds is unknown.

The sequenced sample was PBMCs. This sequence was found in a boy younger than 18 in good health and CMV-seronegative.

The CDR3 region has the DNA TGTGCCAGCAGGACATCGATAGCGGGAGTCTACGAGCAGTACTTC. Its translation: CASRTSIAGVYEQYF. The chain uses TRBV4-2 and TRBJ2-7; 9 bases fit TRBD2. The CDR3 is made up of 15 amino acids. The trim removed 6 bases at V and 3 bases at J, leaving 9 bases unmatched. Germline CDR1 reads LGHNA; CDR2 reads YNFKEQ.